This TCR beta chain stems from a study of blood T cells in healthy people across ages. Primed by a sample-barcoded 5' primer and a J-beta primer mix, a second PCR proceeded for roughly 7 to 12 cycles. Each CDR3 protein gets one entry after TCRdb re-called the 5' RACE reads with MiXCR. In the table there are fewer than 600,000 distinct CDR3 sequences, about 29% of which are singletons. This clonotype has more than one count but fewer than ten. This CDR3 is built from 15 residues. Losses at the gene ends were 5 bases for V and 7 bases for J; bases not matched to a gene: 9. Germline assignment: CDR1 ENHRY and CDR2 SYGVKD. These data are also associated with another study on T cells of mothers and their children. That publication notes: Mothers gave over 9.5 million TCR beta CDR3 reads each, and children around 3 million each.

The clonotype originates from a boy aged 2 to 10 in good health. What was sequenced was blood. This chain links TRBV10-3 with TRBJ1-5; 9 bases agree with TRBD1. CDR3 bases: TGTGCCATCAGTAGAACAGGGGGCGCAGGGCAGCCCCAGCATTTT. This translates into CAISRTGGAGQPQHF.